This section outlines one T cell receptor (beta chain) sequence together with its context. Its target is not known. Amplification used 60 Vbeta primers and 13 Jbeta primers. The method was immunoSEQ multiplex PCR; TCRdb's version includes in-frame clones alone and lacks a portion of them. The sample lists about 130,000 clones, less than 80% occurring once. The germline V gene has CDR1 SGDLS and CDR2 YYNGEE. The V end lost 0 bases, the J end lost 0 bases, and 8 bases lay between the germline ends. The CDR3 extends over 15 amino acids. The sample originates from a study of cytomegalovirus exposure and HLA in healthy donors. Study conclusions and caveats: Several of the most significant clusters appeared, in a later analysis, to be linked to common viral pathogens.

Sequencing was carried out using PBMCs. The source of this sequence is a man aged 35 to 55 in good health and CMV-seropositive. V usage is TRBV9 and J usage is TRBJ2-3, with a possible D match to TRBD2 (5 bases). The CDR3 region has the DNA TGTGCCAGCAGCGTAGGCAGCGGAAGCACAGATACGCAGTATTTT. Amino acids: CASSVGSGSTDTQYF. Looking up the rest from reference TRBV9 and TRBJ2-3 gives the full variable domain: DSGVTQTPKHLITATGQRVTLRCSPRSGDLSVYWYQQSLDQGLQFLIQYYNGEERAKGNILERFSAQQFPDLHSELNLSSLELGDSALYFCASSVGSGSTDTQYFGPGTRLTVL.